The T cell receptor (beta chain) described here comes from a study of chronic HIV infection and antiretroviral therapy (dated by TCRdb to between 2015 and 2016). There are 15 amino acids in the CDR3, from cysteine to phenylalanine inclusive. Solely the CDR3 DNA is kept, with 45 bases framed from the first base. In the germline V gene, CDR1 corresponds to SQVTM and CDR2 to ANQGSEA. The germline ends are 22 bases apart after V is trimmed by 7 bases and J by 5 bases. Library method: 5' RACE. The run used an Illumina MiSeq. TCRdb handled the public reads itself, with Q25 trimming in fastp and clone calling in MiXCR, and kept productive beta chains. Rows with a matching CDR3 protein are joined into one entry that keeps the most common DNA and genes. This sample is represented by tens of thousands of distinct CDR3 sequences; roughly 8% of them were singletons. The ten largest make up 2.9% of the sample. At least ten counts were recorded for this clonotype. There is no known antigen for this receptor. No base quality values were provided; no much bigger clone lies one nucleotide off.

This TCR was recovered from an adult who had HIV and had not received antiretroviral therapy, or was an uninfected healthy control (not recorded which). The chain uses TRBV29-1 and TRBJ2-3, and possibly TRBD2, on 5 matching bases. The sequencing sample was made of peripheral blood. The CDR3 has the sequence CSAPVGGSGGDTQYF. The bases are TGCAGCGCTCCCGTCGGTGGGAGCGGAGGAGATACGCAGTATTTT.